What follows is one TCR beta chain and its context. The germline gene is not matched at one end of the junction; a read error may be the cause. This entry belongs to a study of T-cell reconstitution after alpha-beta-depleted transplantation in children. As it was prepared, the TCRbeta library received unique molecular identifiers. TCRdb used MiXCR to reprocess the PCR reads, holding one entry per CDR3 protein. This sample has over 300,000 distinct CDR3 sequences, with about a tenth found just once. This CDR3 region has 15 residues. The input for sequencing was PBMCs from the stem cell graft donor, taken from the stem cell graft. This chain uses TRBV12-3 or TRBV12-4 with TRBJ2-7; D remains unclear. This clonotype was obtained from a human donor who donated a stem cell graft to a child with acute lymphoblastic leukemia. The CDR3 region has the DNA TGTGCCAGCAGTAATTTTCTTACTGCCTCCTACGACCAGTACTTC. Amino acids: CASSNFLTASYDQYF.